Shown below are 20 T cell receptor beta chains from a single sample sequenced in a study of blood T cell repertoires in COVID-19. Profiling relied on immunoSEQ multiplex PCR, and the TCRdb table lists in-frame clones only, not all of them. Seen here are 100,000 to 150,000 clones, roughly 80% observed once, and the top ten hold less than 20%. The sample was peripheral blood. Every receptor here comes from a woman aged 50 to 65 with acute or convalescent COVID-19.

This chain connects TRBV19 to TRBJ2-3, with 11 bases lining up with TRBD2. From germline, CDR1 is LNHDA and CDR2 SQIVND (reference sequence). V gave up 5 bases and J gave up 7 bases; unmatched junction bases: 14. The length of the CDR3 is 17 residues. The CDR3 loop reads CASSRGFSGGAVYTQYF. As DNA, the CDR3 is TGTGCCAGTAGTCGGGGATTTAGCGGGGGGGCCGTATATACGCAGTATTTT.

This chain connects TRBV10-1 to TRBJ2-1; D may be TRBD1 (6 bases). Deletions cut 3 bases from V and 2 bases from J, with 23 bases between. This CDR3 spans 19 amino acids. Germline V CDR1 and CDR2: WNHNN, SYGVQD (reference sequence). The CDR3 here is CASSDRQAESARPYNEQFF. CDR3 coding DNA: TGCGCCAGCAGTGATCGACAGGCGGAATCTGCGAGACCCTACAATGAGCAGTTCTTC.

The genes are TRBV6-5 and TRBJ2-7, with 9 bases lining up with TRBD1. The V gene's germline CDR1 is MNHEY and CDR2 SVGAGI. The CDR3 runs to 15 residues. V trimming: 6 bases; J trimming: 9 bases; junction bases outside the gene matches: 15. In DNA, the CDR3 is TGTGCCAGCAGCGATGGACAGGGGATGAGGCTGCGGCAGTACTTC. Translation: CASSDGQGMRLRQYF.

This clone was found once. The chain links TRBV27 to TRBJ1-5, with a weak D call TRBD1 (6 bases). Deletions cut 6 bases from V and 4 bases from J, with 13 bases between. The germline V gene has CDR1 MNHEY and CDR2 SMNVEV (reference sequence). The CDR3 is made up of 14 amino acids. The CDR3 sequence is CASSRTDFNQPQHF. CDR3 nucleotide sequence: TGTGCCAGCAGCCGGACAGACTTTAATCAGCCCCAGCATTTT.

V gene TRBV21-1 combines with J gene TRBJ2-7; TRBD2 was called by the table and not checked on the DNA. TRBV21-1 is a recognized pseudogene. The CDR3 totals 11 residues. The CDR3 protein is CASSKGAEQYF. CDR3 nucleotides: TGTGCCAGCAGCAAAGGAGCCGAGCAGTACTTC.

This clone was picked up a small number of times. The chain combines TRBV5-5 with TRBJ1-1; D might be TRBD1 (6 bases). This CDR3 contains 14 residues. V gave up 4 bases and J gave up 4 bases, with 14 bases separating them. Germline CDR1 and CDR2: SGHKS and YYEKEE (reference sequence). The CDR3 loop reads CASSISGGGTEAFF. The CDR3 DNA reads as TGTGCCAGCAGCATTTCGGGAGGGGGCACTGAAGCTTTCTTT.

This chain joins TRBV28 and TRBJ2-2; TRBD2 agrees at 7 bases. The germline V gene has CDR1 MDHEN and CDR2 SYDVKM. V dropped 6 bases and J dropped 1; count of bases not matched to a gene: 5. The CDR3 loop spans 15 amino acids. CDR3: CASRGLGQNTGELFF. The CDR3 DNA reads as TGTGCCAGCAGAGGACTAGGACAGAACACCGGGGAGCTGTTTTTT.

This rearrangement joins TRBV6-5 to TRBJ2-3, with D maybe TRBD2 (6 bases). CDR1 and CDR2 (germline): MNHEY, SVGAGI. V was cut by 6 bases and J by 3 bases, with 16 bases left in between. The CDR3 spans 15 residues. The CDR3 coding sequence is TGTGCCAGCAGCCCCCAGGGAGGTGTTACAGATACGCAGTATTTT. Translated: CASSPQGGVTDTQYF.

The chain carries TRBV3-1 (or the pseudogene TRBV3-2) and TRBJ1-1; tentative D call: TRBD1 (5 bases). With 4 bases removed from V and 2 bases from J, the gap between germline ends came to 8 bases. The germline CDR1 and CDR2 sequences are LGHDT and YNNKEL (reference sequence). CDR3 length: 13 amino acids. Written as DNA, the CDR3 is TGTGCCAGCAGCCGGGGGGATAACACTGAAGCTTTCTTT. As protein: CASSRGDNTEAFF.

The gene calls are TRBV11-2 and TRBJ1-1; 7 nucleotides match TRBD1. The junction had 6 bases not matched to a gene; V was cut back by 4 bases and J by 1 base. The CDR3 runs to 15 residues. CDR1 and CDR2 (germline): SGHAT, FQNNGV. The CDR3 here is CASSWQGVANTEAFF. The CDR3 coding sequence is TGTGCCAGCAGCTGGCAGGGGGTCGCGAACACTGAAGCTTTCTTT.

The V call is TRBV24-1, the J call TRBJ1-6; D is perhaps TRBD1 (5 bases). Trimming took off 3 bases at V and 6 bases at J, with 8 bases between the two ends. Germline V gives CDR1 KGHDR, CDR2 SFDVKD. This CDR3 is 14 amino acids long. This CDR3 reads CATSDVQANSPLHF. The CDR3 DNA reads TGTGCCACCAGTGATGTACAGGCTAATTCACCCCTCCACTTT.

The chain has TRBV27 and TRBJ2-1; the D gene is possibly TRBD2 (7 bases). Per the germline V gene, CDR1 is MNHEY and CDR2 is SMNVEV (reference sequence). The CDR3 runs 15 residues. The V gene lost 1 base and the J gene lost 6 bases, with 13 bases spanning the gap. In DNA form, the CDR3 reads TGTGCCAGCAGTTTATGGGGGGGGCGTTCCAATGAGCAGTTCTTC. Translation gives CASSLWGGRSNEQFF.

This rearrangement joins TRBV6-6 to TRBJ2-7, with D uncertain. Trimming took off 0 bases at V and 0 bases at J, with 6 bases between the two ends. The CDR3 length is 14 residues. Germline lookup yields CDR1 MNHNY and CDR2 SVGAGI (reference sequence). The DNA for the CDR3 is TGTGCCAGCAGTTACTCGGCCAGCTCCTACGAGCAGTACTTC. As protein: CASSYSASSYEQYF.

The chain joins TRBV7-3 to TRBJ2-7; TRBD2 matches 9 bases. Unmatched junction bases numbered 15, after V lost 0 bases and J lost 6 bases. The CDR3 covers 18 residues. Germline CDR1 and CDR2: SGHTA and FQGTGA. The CDR3 here is CASSLTSQSGGKQFEQYF. The CDR3 bases are TGTGCCAGCAGCTTAACAAGTCAAAGCGGGGGGAAACAATTCGAGCAGTACTTC.

The chain carries TRBV19 and TRBJ2-1; 11 bases agree with TRBD2. Germline V gene sequence: CDR1 LNHDA, CDR2 SQIVND (reference sequence). The V and J ends lost 8 bases and 9 bases, in that order; junction bases with no gene match: 9. The length of the CDR3 is 14 residues. The CDR3 reads CASGYSGGGSEQFF. DNA of the CDR3: TGTGCCAGTGGATATAGCGGGGGGGGAAGTGAGCAGTTCTTC.

The chain carries TRBV20-1 and TRBJ1-4; the D gene is possibly TRBD1 (6 bases). CDR1 is DFQATT and CDR2 is SNEGSKA in the germline V gene (reference sequence). V was clipped by 3 bases and J by 10 bases, with 15 bases between them. The CDR3 is 13 residues long. This chain's CDR3 is CSASYGTGLKLFF. CDR3 DNA sequence: TGCAGTGCTAGTTACGGAACAGGGTTAAAACTGTTTTTT.

The rearrangement joins TRBV18 to TRBJ1-4; D is uncertain. The V end lost 1 base, the J end lost 17 bases, and 14 bases lay between the germline ends. Germline V gene lookup returns CDR1 KGHSH and CDR2 LQKENI. The CDR3 spans 12 residues. The CDR3 is CASSPQAGQPFF. DNA of the CDR3: TGTGCCAGCTCACCACAGGCGGGCCAACCATTTTTT.

The chain employs TRBV5-8 and TRBJ2-2, with 12 positions matching TRBD2. CDR3 size: 18 residues. Germline lookup yields CDR1 SGHTS and CDR2 YDEGEE. V lost 5 bases, J lost 7 bases, and 15 bases stayed unmatched. The CDR3 loop reads CASSSRPLAGGPVGELFF. The CDR3 region has the DNA TGTGCCAGCAGTTCCAGACCTCTAGCGGGGGGGCCGGTCGGGGAGCTGTTTTTT. The full variable domain, in which reference TRBV5-8 and TRBJ2-2 provide the parts outside the CDR3, is EAGVTQSPTHLIKTRGQQATLRCSPISGHTSVYWYQQALGLGLQFLLWYDEGEERNRGNFPPRFSGRQFPNYSSELNVNALELEDSALYLCASSSRPLAGGPVGELFFGEGSRLTVL.

The rearrangement joins TRBV10-1 to TRBJ1-4; tentatively, D is TRBD1 (5 bases). CDR1 is WNHNN, CDR2 SYGVQD, per germline (reference sequence). V lost 9 bases to trimming and J lost 0 bases, with 29 bases between them. This CDR3 region has 20 residues. This CDR3 is CARLPPAQGALIATNEKLFF. In nucleotides, the CDR3 is TGCGCCAGACTTCCTCCCGCCCAAGGGGCCCTAATTGCAACTAATGAAAAACTGTTTTTT.

The V call is TRBV5-1, the J call TRBJ1-5; a possible D gene is TRBD1 (6 bases). The CDR3 extends over 15 amino acids. Germline V CDR1 and CDR2: SGHRS, YFSETQ. Trimming took 3 bases from V and 4 from J, leaving 14 bases between them. CDR3 protein: CASSWEGTPNQPQHF. Written as DNA, the CDR3 is TGCGCCAGCAGCTGGGAGGGGACACCGAATCAGCCCCAGCATTTT. Complete variable domain (other parts from reference TRBV5-1 and TRBJ1-5): KAGVTQTPRYLIKTRGQQVTLSCSPISGHRSVSWYQQTPGQGLQFLFEYFSETQRNKGNFPGRFSGRQFSNSRSEMNVSTLELGDSALYLCASSWEGTPNQPQHFGDGTRLSIL.